What follows are 27 T cell receptor beta chains derived from one specimen sequenced in a study of T cells in Graves' hyperthyroidism and ophthalmopathy. TCR beta CDR3 regions were amplified from RNA transcripts. The HTBI primer set was used in a first-round RT-PCR of the TCR CDR3. TCRdb recomputed calls from the multiplex PCR reads with MiXCR, one row per CDR3 protein. The sample lists about 98,000 distinct CDR3 sequences, roughly 40% occurring once. The sample consisted of peripheral blood or thyroid tissue (not recorded which). These receptors were collected from a woman aged 30 to 39 with Graves' hyperthyroidism.

The CDR3 DNA follows: TGTGCCAGCAGCCAAGAAAGGGTACAGGGCCTAGGGGGTTCACCCCTCCACTTT. Its protein product is CASSQERVQGLGGSPLHF. The chain has TRBV4-2 and TRBJ1-6, with D perhaps TRBD1 (6 bases). Germline lookup yields CDR1 LGHNA and CDR2 YNFKEQ. V lost 0 bases to trimming and J lost 9 bases, with 21 bases between them. The CDR3 is 18 amino acids.

This clonotype was seen a single time. The chain recombines TRBV15 with TRBJ2-5, with a weak D call TRBD1 (6 bases). The V end was cut by 5 bases, the J end by 5 bases, with 21 bases between. The CDR3 has 16 amino acids. The germline V gene encodes CDR1 LNHNV and CDR2 YYDKDF (reference sequence). As DNA, the CDR3 is TGTGCCACCAGCGGCTTAGGGGGTCCTAGTTTGGAGACCCAGTACTTC. Amino acid sequence: CATSGLGGPSLETQYF.

This clonotype was found many times. The J gene is TRBJ1-4, the V gene TRBV7-9; D unresolved. V was cut by 1 base and J by 8 bases, with 8 bases left in between. The CDR3 spans 13 residues. The germline gives CDR1 SEHNR, CDR2 FQNEAQ (reference sequence). CDR3 DNA sequence: TGTGCCAGCAGCTTAGTAGGTGTGGAAAAACTGTTTTTT. Translation: CASSLVGVEKLFF.

In the case of this clonotype: Because the CDR3 is missing its conserved closing phenylalanine or tryptophan, this is likely a read error. The DNA is omitted, as the CDR3 cannot be located on it reliably, and the CDR3 follows TCRdb's listing. V usage is TRBV7-9 and J usage is TRBJ2-2; TRBD1 reflects the table's D call only, with no check against the DNA. 15 amino acids form the CDR3, both terminal residues included. CDR1 and CDR2 (germline): SEHNR, FQNEAQ (reference sequence). The CDR3: CASRLGQTNTGELCA.

This clonotype has ten or more counts. The CDR3 is CASSRAWTGGRGYTF. The CDR3 nucleotides read TGTGCCAGCAGCCGAGCGTGGACAGGGGGTCGGGGCTACACCTTC. The V and J genes are TRBV5-8 and TRBJ1-2, with 10 bases lining up with TRBD1. Germline values: CDR1 SGHTS, CDR2 YDEGEE. V was clipped by 4 bases and J by 8 bases; unmatched bases: 11. The CDR3 loop spans 15 amino acids.

This clonotype came up many times. J is TRBJ2-2 and V is TRBV6-1; 7 bases agree with TRBD1. This CDR3 contains 15 residues. Germline values: CDR1 MNHNS, CDR2 SASEGT. With 6 bases clipped from V and 4 bases from J, the junction kept 8 bases outside the gene matches. The CDR3 region is CASRLGTALTGELFF. CDR3 nucleotide sequence: TGTGCCAGCAGACTGGGGACAGCCCTCACCGGGGAGCTGTTTTTT.

This clonotype was seen repeatedly, ten times or more. This chain joins TRBV7-8 and TRBJ2-7; maybe TRBD1 (5 bases). From germline, CDR1 is SGHVS and CDR2 FQNEAQ. This CDR3 has 13 residues. Trimming removed 6 bases at V and 0 bases at J, with 9 bases between. The CDR3 sequence is CASSLTASYEQYF. CDR3 nucleotides: TGTGCCAGCAGTCTGACAGCCTCCTACGAGCAGTACTTC. Combining the CDR3 with reference TRBV7-8 and TRBJ2-7 gives the whole variable domain GAGVSQSPRYKVAKRGQDVALRCDPISGHVSLFWYQQALGQGPEFLTYFQNEAQLDKSGLPSDRFFAERPEGSVSTLKIQRTQQEDSAVYLCASSLTASYEQYFGPGTRLTVT.

V usage is TRBV10-3 and J usage is TRBJ2-7; perhaps TRBD1 as D (6 bases). CDR1 is ENHRY, CDR2 SYGVKD, per germline. With 2 bases removed from V and 2 bases from J, the gap between germline ends came to 7 bases. The CDR3 runs to 13 residues. The CDR3 is CAISEDRTYEQYF. In nucleotides, the CDR3 is TGTGCCATCAGTGAGGACAGGACCTACGAGCAGTACTTC.

The chain joins TRBV28 to TRBJ1-2, with a possible D match to TRBD1 (5 bases). The germline gives CDR1 MDHEN, CDR2 SYDVKM. CDR3 length equals 13 residues. V lost 4 bases and J lost 3, with 9 bases in between. CDR3: CASSSDSDYGYTF. The CDR3 DNA reads as TGTGCCAGCAGTTCCGACAGTGACTATGGCTACACCTTC.

In its sample, this clonotype was seen many times. This sequence joins TRBV19 and TRBJ2-3; unclear D gene. Germline values: CDR1 LNHDA, CDR2 SQIVND (reference sequence). The CDR3 is 14 residues long. V lost 2 bases, J lost 0 bases, and 6 bases lay in between. CDR3 in amino acids: CASSILGSTDTQYF. CDR3 DNA: TGTGCCAGTAGTATACTTGGGAGCACAGATACGCAGTATTTT.

The chain links TRBV3-1 to TRBJ2-7, with D possibly being TRBD1 (6 bases). With 6 bases removed from V and 4 bases from J, the gap between germline ends came to 10 bases. The CDR3 is made up of 12 amino acids. Germline CDR1 LGHDT, CDR2 YNNKEL (reference sequence). In DNA form, the CDR3 reads TGTGCCAGCAGTCGGACAGATTACGAGCAGTACTTC. As protein: CASSRTDYEQYF.

Details on this clonotype: An end of the junction does not agree with germline; a read error may underlie this. The chain has TRBV7-6 and TRBJ2-2; D gene uncertain. There are 11 residues in the CDR3. CDR1 and CDR2 from the germline V gene are SGHVS and FNYEAQ. DNA of the CDR3: TGTGTCAGCAGCTTGATCGGGGAGCTGTTTTTT. Translation gives CVSSLIGELFF.

This clonotype has a count of ten or more. The CDR3 is CASSLDPGVNTEAFF. CDR3 bases: TGTGCCAGCAGCTTGGATCCAGGGGTGAACACTGAAGCTTTCTTT. The chain employs TRBV7-2 and TRBJ1-1, with a tentative D call TRBD1 (6 bases). CDR3 length equals 15 residues. Trimming took off 3 bases at V and 0 bases at J, with 11 bases between the two ends. Germline lookup yields CDR1 SGHTA and CDR2 FQGNSA.

This clonotype was counted many times. The rearrangement joins TRBV5-1 to TRBJ2-5; the D gene is possibly TRBD2 (6 bases). The CDR3 runs to 14 residues. Germline CDR1 is SGHRS and CDR2 is YFSETQ. Trimming shortened V by 2 bases and J by 0 bases, and 8 bases separated the two germline ends. The CDR3, as DNA: TGCGCCAGCAGCTTTGGGGGGTACCAAGAGACCCAGTACTTC. It encodes CASSFGGYQETQYF. Based on the CDR3 plus reference TRBV5-1 and TRBJ2-5, the full variable domain is KAGVTQTPRYLIKTRGQQVTLSCSPISGHRSVSWYQQTPGQGLQFLFEYFSETQRNKGNFPGRFSGRQFSNSRSEMNVSTLELGDSALYLCASSFGGYQETQYFGPGTRLLVL.

This clonotype was observed a handful of times. The chain employs TRBV25-1 and TRBJ1-1; D remains ambiguous. V shed 4 bases and J shed 1 base, with 16 bases lying between them. The CDR3 consists of 16 residues. The germline CDR1 and CDR2 sequences are MGHDK and SYGVNS. The CDR3 coding sequence is TGTGCCAGCAGTGGGTTGGGTAGGCAGGCGAACACTGAAGCTTTCTTT. It translates to CASSGLGRQANTEAFF.

The chain uses TRBV24-1 and TRBJ2-2; 11 bases agree with TRBD2. The CDR3 has 21 amino acids. The V segment lost 3 bases and the J segment 4 bases; nucleotides outside the gene matches: 18. Looked up from germline, CDR1 is KGHDR and CDR2 is SFDVKD. As DNA, the CDR3 is TGTGCCACCAGTGATCCCCCTAGAATTGCGGATAGCGGGAGGGCCACCGGGGAGCTGTTTTTT. Protein sequence: CATSDPPRIADSGRATGELFF.

This clonotype was observed at least ten times. This CDR3 reads CATSRGGQVSNQPQHF. DNA for the CDR3: TGTGCCACCAGCAGAGGTGGCCAGGTTAGCAATCAGCCCCAGCATTTT. This chain uses TRBV15 with TRBJ1-5; D is unclear. CDR3 size: 16 residues. Germline loops: CDR1 LNHNV, CDR2 YYDKDF (reference sequence). Trimming removed 1 base from V and 0 bases from J, with 10 bases in between.

Many counts were recorded for this clonotype. This chain joins TRBV25-1 and TRBJ1-4; unclear D gene. Trimming stripped 4 bases from V and 1 base from J, with 10 bases between. CDR3 length: 15 amino acids. The germline V gene has CDR1 MGHDK and CDR2 SYGVNS. The CDR3 is CASSGNVGTNEKLFF. The CDR3 nucleotides are TGTGCCAGCAGTGGTAACGTTGGAACTAATGAAAAACTGTTTTTT.

The table lists this clonotype with many counts. The V and J genes are TRBV2 and TRBJ2-7; 7 bases agree with TRBD1. CDR1 and CDR2 (germline): SNHLY, FYNNEI. The CDR3 is made up of 12 amino acids. The trim removed 8 bases at V and 2 bases at J, leaving 3 bases unmatched. CDR3 sequence (DNA): TGTGCCAGCCGGGACAGTCCCTACGAGCAGTACTTC. This codes for CASRDSPYEQYF.

The table lists this clonotype with many counts. The rearrangement joins TRBV6-5 to TRBJ2-7, with D hard to call. The CDR3 is 13 amino acids. Trimming stripped 0 bases from V and 0 bases from J, with 3 bases between. Germline V CDR1 and CDR2: MNHEY, SVGAGI. The CDR3 region has the DNA TGTGCCAGCAGTTACTCTCCCTCCTACGAGCAGTACTTC. Amino acid sequence: CASSYSPSYEQYF.

This clonotype was counted many times. CDR3 region: CASSLRTDGYTF. CDR3 DNA sequence: TGTGCCAGCAGTTTGCGGACGGACGGCTACACCTTC. The chain recombines TRBV28 with TRBJ1-2, with D hard to call. Germline CDR1 is MDHEN and CDR2 is SYDVKM. The length of the CDR3 is 12 residues. The germline V and J ends were trimmed by 3 bases and 8 bases, with 10 bases remaining between them.

At least ten counts were recorded for this clonotype. The gene calls are TRBV7-9 and TRBJ1-4; 7 nucleotides match TRBD1. The V segment lost 5 bases and the J segment 6 bases; nucleotides outside the gene matches: 6. The CDR3 runs 14 residues. From germline, CDR1 is SEHNR and CDR2 FQNEAQ (reference sequence). The CDR3 reads CASSLGQKDEKLFF. The CDR3 region has the DNA TGTGCCAGCAGCCTGGGACAGAAGGATGAAAAACTGTTTTTT.

This clonotype was seen repeatedly, ten times or more. The chain carries TRBV5-6 and TRBJ2-7; D remains unclear. Germline values: CDR1 SGHDT, CDR2 YYEEEE. Trimming pared 0 bases from V and 5 bases from J, leaving 9 bases between. The CDR3 is 13 residues long. The CDR3 protein is CASSLALYDEQYF. In nucleotides, the CDR3 is TGTGCCAGCAGCTTGGCCCTGTACGACGAGCAGTACTTC. The whole variable domain, remainder taken from reference TRBV5-6 and TRBJ2-7, is DAGVTQSPTHLIKTRGQQVTLRCSPKSGHDTVSWYQQALGQGPQFIFQYYEEEERQRGNFPDRFSGHQFPNYSSELNVNALLLGDSALYLCASSLALYDEQYFGPGTRLTVT.

This chain connects TRBV7-2 to TRBJ2-7; 10 bases fit TRBD2. The CDR3 runs to 17 residues. The junction had 16 bases not matched to a gene; V was cut back by 5 bases and J by 6 bases. In germline, CDR1 is SGHTA, CDR2 FQGNSA. This chain's CDR3 is CASSIGAGGPTPVEQYF. In nucleotides, the CDR3 is TGTGCCAGCAGCATAGGAGCGGGAGGGCCCACCCCTGTCGAGCAGTACTTC. Full variable domain (missing parts from reference TRBV7-2 and TRBJ2-7): GAGVSQSPSNKVTEKGKDVELRCDPISGHTALYWYRQSLGQGLEFLIYFQGNSAPDKSGLPSDRFSAERTGGSVSTLTIQRTQQEDSAVYLCASSIGAGGPTPVEQYFGPGTRLTVT.

In the case of this clonotype: This may come from a read error, since a much larger clone is one base off. The rearrangement joins TRBV2 to TRBJ1-2; 9 bases map to TRBD1. Per germline, CDR1 SNHLY and CDR2 FYNNEI. CDR3 length: 15 residues. The CDR3 is CASSPDRGTNYGYTF. CDR3 in DNA: TGCGCCAGCAGCCCGGACAGGGGCACAAACTATGGCTACACCTTC.

This clonotype is a singleton in its sample. The J gene is TRBJ2-7, the V gene TRBV6-1; D tentatively reads TRBD1 or TRBD2 (6 bases each). The CDR3 is made up of 15 amino acids. The germline V and J ends were trimmed by 8 bases and 3 bases, with 20 bases remaining between them. The germline gives CDR1 MNHNS, CDR2 SASEGT. The CDR3 loop reads CASGRGGDTGYEQYF. The CDR3 bases are TGTGCCAGCGGAAGAGGAGGGGACACCGGCTACGAGCAGTACTTC.

This clonotype was found many times. The chain has TRBV6-5 and TRBJ1-2; D is unresolved. The CDR3 is made up of 14 amino acids. CDR1 is MNHEY and CDR2 is SVGAGI in the germline V gene. Trimming left V 6 bases short and J 3 bases short, with 14 bases between. The CDR3 sequence is CASRPLSHYYGYTF. The CDR3 DNA sequence: TGTGCCAGCAGACCACTTAGCCACTACTATGGCTACACCTTC.